This T cell receptor (beta chain) was sequenced during a study of blood T cell repertoires in COVID-19. Sequencing was performed with immunoSEQ multiplex PCR; in TCRdb, only in-frame clones are kept and a portion is missing. The sample has 300,000 to 450,000 clones; 85% are singletons. The source is a young woman with acute or convalescent COVID-19. Material: peripheral blood.

In DNA form, the CDR3 reads TGTGCCAGCAGCTTAACGGGACAGTCTAACACTGAAGCTTTCTTT. Protein: CASSLTGQSNTEAFF. The V gene is TRBV7-3, the J gene TRBJ1-1, with 7 bases lining up with TRBD1. The junction had 3 bases not matched to a gene; V was cut back by 0 bases and J by 2 bases. Germline CDR1 is SGHTA and CDR2 is FQGTGA. The CDR3 runs 15 residues.